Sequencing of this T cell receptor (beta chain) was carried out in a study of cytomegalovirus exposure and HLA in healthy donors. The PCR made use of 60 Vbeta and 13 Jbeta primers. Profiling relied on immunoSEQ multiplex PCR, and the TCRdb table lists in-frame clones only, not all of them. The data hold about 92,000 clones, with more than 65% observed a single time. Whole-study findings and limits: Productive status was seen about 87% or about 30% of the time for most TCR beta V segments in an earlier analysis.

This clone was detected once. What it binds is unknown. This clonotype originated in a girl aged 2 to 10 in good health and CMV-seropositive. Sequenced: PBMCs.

The CDR3 DNA follows: TGTGCCAGCAGTTTACCACAGTCTAACTATGGCTACACCTTC. It yields the protein CASSLPQSNYGYTF. V usage is TRBV28 and J usage is TRBJ1-2; D unresolved. From germline, CDR1 is MDHEN and CDR2 SYDVKM. V gave up 2 bases and J gave up 0 bases, with 7 bases separating them. There are 14 residues in the CDR3.